This TCR beta chain came from a study of early T cells in non-severe SARS-CoV-2 infection. The overall study: Investigators sequenced bulk RNA drawn from unsorted whole blood, and chains remained unpaired. Findings of the study overall: VDJdb matches were skewed toward anti-spike CD8 T cell responses.

Separate cDNA molecules each had unique molecular identifiers attached to them. TCRdb processed the 5' RACE reads anew with MiXCR; each CDR3 protein has one entry. The profile covers about 80,000 distinct CDR3 sequences, with 5% appearing a single time and under 7.5% taken by the ten largest. This clonotype was seen at least ten times. Its antigen is not known. The CDR3 covers 15 residues. Germline V gene data show CDR1 as DFQATT and CDR2 as SNEGSKA (reference sequence). V trimming: 3 bases; J trimming: 2 bases; junction bases outside the gene matches: 4. This receptor was obtained from an adult who was a healthcare worker with PCR-confirmed SARS-CoV-2 infection or an uninfected control (not recorded which). The sequences come from whole blood, collected at baseline. The rearrangement uses TRBV20-1 and TRBJ2-7; 13 nucleotides agree with TRBD2. CDR3 coding DNA: TGCAGTGCTAGGTCCGGGACTAGCGGGACCTACGAGCAGTACTTC. This codes for CSARSGTSGTYEQYF.